A single sample is the source of the 21 T cell receptor beta chains below, sequenced in a study of control samples from healthy donors and cancer patients. Assay: immunoSEQ multiplex PCR; the TCRdb copy retains only in-frame clones and omits some. The sample contains about 160,000 clones, more than 85% of which appear only once. The material sequenced was blood. These receptors all come from a young woman in good health.

The chain couples TRBV5-6 to TRBJ2-1, with 11 positions matching TRBD2. The J segment lost 7 bases and the V segment lost 1 base, leaving 7 bases of the junction unmatched. Germline V CDR1 and CDR2: SGHDT, YYEEEE. This CDR3 is 16 amino acids long. CDR3 nucleotides: TGTGCCAGCAGCTTGCCCGTAGCGGGAGGGGGGAATGAGCAGTTCTTC. It yields the protein CASSLPVAGGGNEQFF.

The chain joins TRBV4-1 to TRBJ2-7; D unresolved. The germline CDR1 and CDR2 sequences are MGHRA and YSYEKL. The CDR3 is 15 amino acids. Between the trimmed V and J ends, which lost 1 base and 0 bases, there was a span of 10 bases. This CDR3 is CASSQGPSSSYEQYF. Written as DNA, the CDR3 is TGCGCCAGCAGCCAAGGACCGAGTAGCTCCTACGAGCAGTACTTC.

The chain joins TRBV3-1 (or the pseudogene TRBV3-2) to TRBJ1-3; TRBD1 might be the D (5 bases). The CDR3 spans 18 residues. Germline CDR1 reads LGHDT; CDR2 reads YNNKEL (reference sequence). Trimming cost V 6 bases and J 4 bases, with 25 bases left between them. CDR3 in amino acids: CASSHLLRGSHGGNTIYF. The DNA for the CDR3 is TGTGCCAGCAGTCACCTCCTCCGGGGGAGCCATGGCGGAAACACCATATATTTT.

This clone was picked up one time. CDR3 nucleotides: TGTGCCAGCAGTTACGGAAAAGCAGGTTCCTACGAGCAGTACTTC. It specifies CASSYGKAGSYEQYF. This chain joins TRBV6-5 and TRBJ2-7; D is unclear. CDR3 length: 15 amino acids. Germline V CDR1 and CDR2: MNHEY, SVGAGI. V lost 2 bases and J 1 base, leaving 12 bases between the germline ends.

This clone was counted between two and nine times. The V gene is TRBV4-3, the J gene TRBJ2-1, with unresolved D. V gave up 0 bases and J gave up 0 bases, with 12 bases separating them. Germline CDR1 and CDR2: LGHNA and YSLEER. The CDR3 extends over 17 amino acids. CDR3 nucleotide sequence: TGCGCCAGCAGCCAAGATTTCGATTCGAGCTCCTACAATGAGCAGTTCTTC. It encodes CASSQDFDSSSYNEQFF.

This clone was observed a single time. The chain carries TRBV10-2 and TRBJ1-4; 9 positions agree with TRBD1. CDR3 size: 14 residues. Germline V gives CDR1 WSHSY, CDR2 SAAADI. The ends lost 6 bases at V and 3 bases at J; junction bases unmatched: 2. CDR3 residues: CASRTGGPNEKLFF. DNA of the CDR3: TGCGCCAGCAGGACAGGGGGGCCTAATGAAAAACTGTTTTTT.

The chain is built from TRBV3-1 (or the pseudogene TRBV3-2) and TRBJ2-1; D is perhaps TRBD1 (5 bases). V was clipped by 5 bases and J by 12 bases, with 14 bases between them. The length of the CDR3 is 12 residues. The V gene's germline CDR1 is LGHDT and CDR2 YNNKEL (reference sequence). The CDR3 sequence is CASSLENRGQFF. CDR3 DNA sequence: TGTGCCAGCAGCTTAGAGAATAGGGGGCAGTTCTTC.

Details on this clone: This sample also contains other DNA sequences that code for the same CDR3. The genes are TRBV6-5 and TRBJ1-1; possible D gene TRBD1, 5 bases. CDR1 and CDR2 from the germline V gene are MNHEY and SVGAGI. Between the trimmed V and J ends, which lost 6 bases and 1 base, there was a span of 9 bases. This CDR3 has 13 amino acids. The DNA for the CDR3 is TGTGCCAGCAGCCCCACAGGGAACACTGAAGCTTTCTTT. Translation gives CASSPTGNTEAFF.

The rearrangement uses TRBV11-2 and TRBJ2-7, with D perhaps matching TRBD1 (6 bases). Germline lookup yields CDR1 SGHAT and CDR2 FQNNGV. The CDR3 contains 15 residues. Trimming left V 3 bases short and J 2 bases short, with 14 bases between. The CDR3 DNA is TGTGCCAGCAGCTTTTCACAGGGTAGGGCCTACGAGCAGTACTTC. Its protein is CASSFSQGRAYEQYF.

The chain employs TRBV4-3 and TRBJ2-7, with D perhaps TRBD1 (5 bases). Germline values: CDR1 LGHNA, CDR2 YSLEER. Trimming cost V 0 bases and J 2 bases, with 11 bases left between them. This CDR3 is 15 amino acids long. The DNA of the CDR3 is TGCGCCAGCAGCCAAGAGGCAGGGAATGCCTACGAGCAGTACTTC. Protein sequence: CASSQEAGNAYEQYF.

Comments on this clone: A read error may produce the germline difference seen at one junction end. The chain has TRBV6-5 and TRBJ2-6, with D maybe TRBD1 (6 bases). The germline gives CDR1 MNHEY, CDR2 SVGAGI. This CDR3 is 15 amino acids long. The CDR3 reads CASTGQTSGANVLAF. The CDR3 bases are TGTGCCAGTACGGGACAAACCTCTGGGGCCAACGTCCTGGCTTTC.

This clone has just one count. This chain connects TRBV6-5 to TRBJ2-7; D gene unclear. The CDR3 spans 15 residues. Trimming shortened V by 6 bases and J by 3 bases, and 18 bases separated the two germline ends. Germline CDR1 is MNHEY and CDR2 is SVGAGI. In DNA, the CDR3 is TGTGCCAGCAGGTCTCTCGAGTTTAGTGGCTACGAGCAGTACTTC. This encodes CASRSLEFSGYEQYF.

The chain recombines TRBV29-1 with TRBJ2-1, with D possibly called TRBD1 or TRBD2 (5 bases each). Germline V lookup: CDR1 SQVTM, CDR2 ANQGSEA. This CDR3 comprises 12 residues. V lost 6 bases, J lost 8 bases, and 14 bases lay in between. The CDR3 DNA follows: TGCAGCGTGAACCGGGACCCCCATGAGCAGTTCTTC. Amino acid sequence: CSVNRDPHEQFF.

The V call is TRBV4-1, the J call TRBJ2-7; TRBD2 aligns across 7 bases. The V gene end was trimmed by 1 base and the J gene end by 5 bases; junction bases not matched to a gene: 5. Looked up from germline, CDR1 is MGHRA and CDR2 is YSYEKL. The CDR3 contains 14 residues. The CDR3 nucleotides read TGCGCCAGCAGCCAAGCGGGGGGTAGCGACGAGCAGTACTTC. This codes for CASSQAGGSDEQYF.

The chain joins TRBV9 to TRBJ2-5; 11 bases match TRBD2. CDR3 size: 16 residues. Germline V CDR1 and CDR2: SGDLS, YYNGEE. The junction had 2 bases not matched to a gene; V was cut back by 0 bases and J by 1 base. CDR3 amino acids: CASSVEGLAVQETQYF. The CDR3 nucleotides read TGTGCCAGCAGCGTAGAGGGACTAGCGGTCCAAGAGACCCAGTACTTC.

This clone was picked up one time. The chain uses TRBV5-1 and TRBJ2-1; D unclear. Between the trimmed V and J ends, which lost 4 bases and 4 bases, there was a span of 6 bases. This CDR3 region has 12 residues. The germline V gene has CDR1 SGHRS and CDR2 YFSETQ. This chain's CDR3 is CASSPDYNEQFF. CDR3 DNA: TGCGCCAGCAGCCCCGATTACAATGAGCAGTTCTTC.

V usage is TRBV27 and J usage is TRBJ2-7, with D perhaps matching TRBD1 (6 bases). The V and J ends lost 1 base and 3 bases respectively, with 22 bases between them. Germline CDR1 MNHEY, CDR2 SMNVEV (reference sequence). The CDR3 loop spans 18 amino acids. The CDR3 sequence is CASSLLGSGSRTDYEQYF. In nucleotides, the CDR3 is TGTGCCAGCAGTTTATTGGGGAGTGGGTCCAGGACAGACTACGAGCAGTACTTC.

V is TRBV5-4 and J is TRBJ2-3; D possibly corresponds to TRBD2 (5 bases). In germline, CDR1 is SGHNT, CDR2 YYREEE (reference sequence). The CDR3 sequence is 15 residues long. V was clipped by 5 bases and J by 3 bases, with 16 bases between them. CDR3 sequence: CASRERAGATDTQYF. The CDR3 nucleotides read TGTGCCAGCAGGGAACGGGCGGGCGCTACAGATACGCAGTATTTT.

V is TRBV6-5 and J is TRBJ2-7, with 8 bases identical to TRBD2. With V trimmed by 5 bases and J by 3 bases, 6 bases remained unmatched. The germline V gene has CDR1 MNHEY and CDR2 SVGAGI. CDR3 length: 14 amino acids. Here the CDR3 reads CASSPRLANYEQYF. CDR3 bases: TGTGCCAGCAGTCCCAGACTAGCGAACTACGAGCAGTACTTC.

The chain is built from TRBV4-1 and TRBJ1-5, with TRBD1 as a possible D gene (6 bases). Germline V gives CDR1 MGHRA, CDR2 YSYEKL. The ends were cut back, 1 base at V and 3 bases at J, with 10 bases in the middle. The CDR3 spans 15 residues. The CDR3 DNA reads as TGCGCCAGCAGCCAAGTGGACAGCCCCAATCAGCCCCAGCATTTT. Encoded protein: CASSQVDSPNQPQHF.

This chain links TRBV7-2 with TRBJ2-2; possibly TRBD1 or TRBD2 for D (5 bases each). This CDR3 is built from 15 residues. Germline V lookup: CDR1 SGHTA, CDR2 FQGNSA. The V and J ends lost 4 bases and 0 bases respectively, with 9 bases between them. DNA for the CDR3: TGTGCCAGCAGCTCCATGGGGGCGAACACCGGGGAGCTGTTTTTT. It translates to CASSSMGANTGELFF.